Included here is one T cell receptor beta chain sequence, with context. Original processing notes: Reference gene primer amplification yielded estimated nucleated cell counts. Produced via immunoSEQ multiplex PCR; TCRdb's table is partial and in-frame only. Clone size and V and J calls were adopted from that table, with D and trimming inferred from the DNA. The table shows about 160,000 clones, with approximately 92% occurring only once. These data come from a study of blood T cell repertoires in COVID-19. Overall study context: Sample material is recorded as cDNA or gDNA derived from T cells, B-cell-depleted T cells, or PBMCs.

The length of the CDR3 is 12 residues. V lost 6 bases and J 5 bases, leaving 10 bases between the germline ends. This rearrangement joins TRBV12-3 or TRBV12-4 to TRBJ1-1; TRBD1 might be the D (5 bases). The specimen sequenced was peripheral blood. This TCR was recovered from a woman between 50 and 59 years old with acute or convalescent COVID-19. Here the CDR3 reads CASSIGATEAFF. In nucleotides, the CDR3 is TGTGCCAGCAGCATTGGGGCAACTGAAGCTTTCTTT.